This is a list of T cell receptor beta chains from one sample in a study of OX40 agonist ivuxolimab in advanced cancers. Sequencing was performed with immunoSEQ multiplex PCR; in TCRdb, only in-frame clones are kept and a portion is missing. The sample contains more than 65,000 clones, just over 90% of which appear only once. Material: CD4+ or CD8+ T cells sorted from blood, obtained in a trial of the OX40 agonist ivuxolimab. These receptors were obtained from an adult with an advanced solid tumor such as melanoma, head and neck, liver or kidney cancer. CDR3s include the opening cysteine and the closing phenylalanine or tryptophan. The order of the fields is J gene, V gene, D gene, clone size, CDR3 DNA, CDR3 protein. A D gene is named only where the DNA matches it firmly. Expanded clones are given a class, and other clones once, few, many or no size at all.

J: TRBJ1-4
V: TRBV19
D: .
size: .
DNA: TGTGCCAGTTCCGGGACCAGACCCTCAACTAATGAAAAACTGTTTTTT
CDR3: CASSGTRPSTNEKLFF

J: TRBJ2-5
V: TRBV28
D: TRBD2
size: .
DNA: TGTGCCAGCAGTTTCTTCGGTCTAGCGGGTCAAGAGACCCAGTACTTC
CDR3: CASSFFGLAGQETQYF

J: TRBJ2-7
V: TRBV25-1
D: TRBD2
size: .
DNA: TGTGCCAGCACCCCCACTAGCGGGAGGGCCACCGAGCAGTACTTC
CDR3: CASTPTSGRATEQYF

J: TRBJ2-7
V: TRBV7-3
D: TRBD2
size: .
DNA: TGTGCCAGCAGCATGACTAGCGGGGGTGTAAGCTCCTACGAGCAGTACTTC
CDR3: CASSMTSGGVSSYEQYF

J: TRBJ2-4
V: TRBV29-1
D: .
size: .
DNA: TGCAGCGTTGATGACAGATGGAACATTCAGTACTTC
CDR3: CSVDDRWNIQYF

J: TRBJ2-4
V: TRBV19
D: .
size: .
DNA: TGTGCCAGTAGTATAAAGGGCGGGCCAAACATTCAGTACTTC
CDR3: CASSIKGGPNIQYF

J: TRBJ2-2
V: TRBV5-1
D: TRBD2
size: .
DNA: TGCGCCAGCAGCTTAATTGGTCTAGCGGCCGGGGAGCTGTTTTTT
CDR3: CASSLIGLAAGELFF

J: TRBJ1-1
V: TRBV7-9
D: .
size: once
DNA: TGTGCCAGCAGCATCACAGTGAACACTGAAGCTTTCTTT
CDR3: CASSITVNTEAFF

J: TRBJ2-3
V: TRBV5-1
D: .
size: once
DNA: TGCGCCAGCAGCTTGGGGTGGGCAGATACGCAGTATTTT
CDR3: CASSLGWADTQYF

J: TRBJ2-3
V: TRBV2
D: TRBD2
size: .
DNA: TGTGCCAGCAGTAGACTAGCGGGAGTGGGAGATACGCAGTATTTT
CDR3: CASSRLAGVGDTQYF

J: TRBJ1-5
V: TRBV2
D: .
size: once
DNA: TGTGCCAGCAGTGAGTCCTCAGGTCCAAGGATGGGGCAGCCCCAGCATTTT
CDR3: CASSESSGPRMGQPQHF

J: TRBJ2-5
V: TRBV27
D: TRBD2
size: .
DNA: TGTGCCAGCAGTTTACTAGCGGGGTCCCAAGAGACCCAGTACTTC
CDR3: CASSLLAGSQETQYF

J: TRBJ1-2
V: TRBV10-2
D: .
size: .
DNA: TGCGCCAGCAGCGGCCAAGGACAGTATGGCTACACCTTC
CDR3: CASSGQGQYGYTF

J: TRBJ2-1
V: TRBV11-2
D: TRBD2
size: .
DNA: TGTGCCAGCAGGAGGACTAGCGGGAGTACCTACAATGAGCAGTTCTTC
CDR3: CASRRTSGSTYNEQFF

J: TRBJ1-3
V: TRBV7-9
D: TRBD1
size: .
DNA: TGTGCCAGCAGCCAGACAGGGGATTGGACTGGAAACACCATATATTTT
CDR3: CASSQTGDWTGNTIYF

J: TRBJ1-5
V: TRBV7-9
D: .
size: .
DNA: TGTGCCAGCAGCTTAGCAGGGAACAATCAGCCCCAGCATTTT
CDR3: CASSLAGNNQPQHF

J: TRBJ1-5
V: TRBV19
D: .
size: .
DNA: TGTGCCAGTAGTCTCACGGATAGCAATCAGCCCCAGCATTTT
CDR3: CASSLTDSNQPQHF

J: TRBJ2-7
V: TRBV4-1
D: TRBD1
size: .
DNA: TGCGCCAGCAGCCCTCCGTCCGGACAGGGGCGTTATGAGCAGTACTTC
CDR3: CASSPPSGQGRYEQYF

J: TRBJ2-1
V: TRBV6-1
D: .
size: .
DNA: TGTGCCAGCAAGGACGGAAACCGCAATGTGCAGTTCTTC
CDR3: CASKDGNRNVQFF

J: TRBJ2-7
V: TRBV11-2
D: TRBD2
size: .
DNA: TGTGCCAGCAGTCCAAATCCCGGGACTAGCGGGAGGGACTCCTACGAGCAGTACTTC
CDR3: CASSPNPGTSGRDSYEQYF

J: TRBJ1-2
V: TRBV19
D: TRBD1
size: .
DNA: TGTGCCAGTAGTTTCTTGACAGGGGACTATGGCTACACCTTC
CDR3: CASSFLTGDYGYTF

J: TRBJ1-5
V: TRBV27
D: .
size: .
DNA: TGTGCCAGCAACCCGGGGGGGAGCAATCAGCCCCAGCATTTT
CDR3: CASNPGGSNQPQHF

J: TRBJ2-6
V: TRBV6-1
D: .
size: .
DNA: TGTGCCAGCTCTGGGGCCAACGTCCTGACTTTC
CDR3: CASSGANVLTF

J: TRBJ2-7
V: TRBV7-2
D: .
size: .
DNA: TGTGCCAGCAGCTTAGGGCAGGGGGGATTCTACGAGCAGTACTTC
CDR3: CASSLGQGGFYEQYF

J: TRBJ2-3
V: TRBV28
D: .
size: once
DNA: TGTGCCAGCAAGCCCGACGGGGGGCGGGCGACGCAGTATTTT
CDR3: CASKPDGGRATQYF

J: TRBJ1-1
V: TRBV19
D: .
size: .
DNA: TGTGCCAGTAGTATCATGACAACGGGTGACACTGAAGCTTTCTTT
CDR3: CASSIMTTGDTEAFF

J: TRBJ2-7
V: TRBV28
D: .
size: .
DNA: TGTGCCAGCAGCGGGCCTCCTGGGAGCGAGCAGTACTTC
CDR3: CASSGPPGSEQYF

J: TRBJ2-1
V: TRBV6-4
D: TRBD2
size: .
DNA: TGTGCCAGCAGCCGCCTAGCGGGAGGTAGGGATGAGCAGTTCTTC
CDR3: CASSRLAGGRDEQFF

J: TRBJ2-5
V: TRBV2
D: .
size: .
DNA: TGTGCCAGCAGTGATTTGGGGACCCAGTACTTC
CDR3: CASSDLGTQYF

J: TRBJ2-7
V: TRBV7-7
D: TRBD1
size: few
DNA: TGTGCTAGCAGCTTAACGGACAGGGACTACGAGCAGTACTTC
CDR3: CASSLTDRDYEQYF

J: TRBJ2-5
V: TRBV5-1
D: TRBD2
size: .
DNA: TGCGCCAGCAGCGCGGGACTAGCGGGGGACCAAGAGACCCAGTACTTC
CDR3: CASSAGLAGDQETQYF

J: TRBJ1-1
V: TRBV10-1
D: .
size: .
DNA: TGCGCCAGCAACCTGGGGGGGGAAGGCCCTCGGGCAGCTTTCTTT
CDR3: CASNLGGEGPRAAFF

J: TRBJ2-1
V: TRBV5-1
D: .
size: .
DNA: TGCGCCAGCAGCGAGGCAATTAGGTCCTACAATGAGCAGTTCTTC
CDR3: CASSEAIRSYNEQFF

J: TRBJ1-1
V: TRBV18
D: .
size: once
DNA: TGTGCCAGCTCACCATTTGAGACAGGGAACACTGAAGCTTTCTTT
CDR3: CASSPFETGNTEAFF

J: TRBJ2-7
V: TRBV20-1
D: .
size: .
DNA: TGCAGTGCTAGAGAAACCTACGAGCAGTACTTC
CDR3: CSARETYEQYF

J: TRBJ1-2
V: TRBV28
D: .
size: .
DNA: TGTGCCAGCAGTCCCAGTTCCTTCGCCATCTATGGCTACACCTTC
CDR3: CASSPSSFAIYGYTF

J: TRBJ1-1
V: TRBV25-1
D: .
size: .
DNA: TGTGCCAGCAGCGTAGATGGGAGGAACACTGAAGCTTTCTTT
CDR3: CASSVDGRNTEAFF

J: TRBJ1-1
V: TRBV5-6
D: .
size: few
DNA: TGTGCCAGCAGCCTCCTACGTCCCGTTAACACTGAAGCTTTCTTT
CDR3: CASSLLRPVNTEAFF

J: TRBJ2-7
V: TRBV15
D: TRBD2
size: .
DNA: TGTGCCACCAGCACGGGACTAGCCTACGAGCAGTACTTC
CDR3: CATSTGLAYEQYF

J: TRBJ2-5
V: TRBV10-3
D: .
size: .
DNA: TGTGCCATCAGCCTGATTGGGGGAGAGGGACAAGAGACCCAGTACTTC
CDR3: CAISLIGGEGQETQYF

J: TRBJ2-5
V: TRBV5-1
D: .
size: .
DNA: TGCGCCAGCAGCCCGCGGGCTACTAACGGGCCTGGGGAGACCCAGTACTTC
CDR3: CASSPRATNGPGETQYF

J: TRBJ2-7
V: TRBV14
D: TRBD2
size: .
DNA: TGTGCCAGCAGCCCCCCGGGAGCGGGAGACGGCAACGAGCAGTACTTC
CDR3: CASSPPGAGDGNEQYF

J: TRBJ2-3
V: TRBV15
D: .
size: .
DNA: TGTGCCACCAGCAGATCGAACAGGACGAACACAGATACGCAGTATTTT
CDR3: CATSRSNRTNTDTQYF

J: TRBJ2-7
V: TRBV10-2
D: .
size: .
DNA: TGCGCCAGCTCCCGACAGGTCGGATCCTACGAGCAGTACTTC
CDR3: CASSRQVGSYEQYF

J: TRBJ2-5
V: TRBV7-2
D: .
size: .
DNA: TGTGCCAGCAGCCCTGGACAACAAGAGACCCAGTACTTC
CDR3: CASSPGQQETQYF

J: TRBJ2-7
V: TRBV27
D: .
size: .
DNA: TGTGCCAGCAGTTTCCGTGACAAGACATACGAGCAGTACTTC
CDR3: CASSFRDKTYEQYF

J: TRBJ1-5
V: TRBV7-9
D: .
size: few
DNA: TGTGCCACAGCGGTAGGGGGGCAAGATCAGCCCCAGCATTTT
CDR3: CATAVGGQDQPQHF

J: TRBJ2-6
V: TRBV28
D: .
size: .
DNA: TGTGCCAGCAGTCCTGCGGGACTGACCTCTGGGGCCAACGTCCTGACTTTC
CDR3: CASSPAGLTSGANVLTF

J: TRBJ2-7
V: TRBV30
D: .
size: .
DNA: TGTGCCTGGACACAGGGTTCCTACGAGCAGTACTTC
CDR3: CAWTQGSYEQYF

J: TRBJ1-4
V: TRBV15
D: TRBD1
size: .
DNA: TGTGCCACCAGCAGAGAGACAGGGGGCGGAATGTATGAAAAACTGTTTTTT
CDR3: CATSRETGGGMYEKLFF

J: TRBJ1-2
V: TRBV6-5
D: TRBD1
size: .
DNA: TGTGCCAGCAGTCCCCGGGACAGGGGAGATGGCTACACCTTC
CDR3: CASSPRDRGDGYTF

J: TRBJ2-6
V: TRBV5-1
D: .
size: .
DNA: TGCGCCAGCAGCTACTCTCCGGATAGGTTCTCTGGGGCCAACGTCCTGACTTTC
CDR3: CASSYSPDRFSGANVLTF

J: TRBJ1-1
V: TRBV5-1
D: .
size: .
DNA: TGCGCCAGCAGCACAGGGTCAAACACTGAAGCTTTCTTT
CDR3: CASSTGSNTEAFF

J: TRBJ2-3
V: TRBV29-1
D: .
size: few
DNA: TGCAGCGTTGTAGCTGGGATGGATACGCAGTATTTT
CDR3: CSVVAGMDTQYF

J: TRBJ1-5
V: TRBV27
D: .
size: .
DNA: TGTGCCAGCAGGACCTCAGGAATCAATCAGCCCCAGCATTTT
CDR3: CASRTSGINQPQHF

J: TRBJ1-1
V: TRBV19
D: .
size: .
DNA: TGTGCCAGTAGTCCCCGGGCGAGTACTGAAGCTTTCTTT
CDR3: CASSPRASTEAFF

J: TRBJ2-7
V: TRBV9
D: .
size: .
DNA: TGTGCCAGCAGCGTAGATGGGGGCTACGAGCAGTACTTC
CDR3: CASSVDGGYEQYF